This TCR beta chain was recorded in a study of blood T cell repertoires in COVID-19. Measured with immunoSEQ multiplex PCR; TCRdb has only the in-frame clones, and not every one. Of 150,000 to 250,000 clones in the sample, about 80% were seen once. This clone was recorded many times. CDR3 size: 15 residues. Germline V CDR1 and CDR2: ENHRY, SYGVKD. V lost 2 bases and J 6 bases, leaving 15 bases between the germline ends. The TCR originated in a human donor with acute or convalescent COVID-19. The donor label of this sample is uncertain. The chain uses TRBV10-3 and TRBJ2-3; tentatively, D is TRBD1 (6 bases). The source material was peripheral blood. The CDR3 sequence: CAISELKTGLDTQYF. The DNA for the CDR3 is TGTGCCATCAGTGAGCTTAAGACAGGTTTGGATACGCAGTATTTT.